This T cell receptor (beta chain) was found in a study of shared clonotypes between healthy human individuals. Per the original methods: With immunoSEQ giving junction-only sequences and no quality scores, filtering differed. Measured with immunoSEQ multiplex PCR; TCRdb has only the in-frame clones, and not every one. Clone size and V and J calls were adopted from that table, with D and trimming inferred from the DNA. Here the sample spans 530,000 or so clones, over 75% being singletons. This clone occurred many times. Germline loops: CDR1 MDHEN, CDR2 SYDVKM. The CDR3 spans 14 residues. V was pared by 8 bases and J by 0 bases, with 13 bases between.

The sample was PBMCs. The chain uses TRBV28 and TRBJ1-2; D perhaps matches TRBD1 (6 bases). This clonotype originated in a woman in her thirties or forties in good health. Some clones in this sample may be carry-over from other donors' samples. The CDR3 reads CASVGTSTNYGYTF. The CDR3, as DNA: TGTGCCAGCGTGGGGACATCGACTAACTATGGCTACACCTTC.